The 5 T cell receptor beta chains below were found in one sample sequenced in a study of T cells after yellow fever vaccination. TCRdb re-called the 5' RACE reads with MiXCR, one entry per CDR3 protein. The data contain around 200,000 distinct CDR3 sequences, 9.5% to 11% of them singletons. This specimen was CD8+ T cells sorted from PBMCs, taken 15 days after the yellow fever booster vaccination. The receptors here all came from a man younger than 35 who received the YFV17D yellow fever vaccine.

The V call is TRBV4-3, the J call TRBJ2-3, with TRBD2 identical over 9 bases. Unmatched junction bases numbered 9, after V lost 1 base and J lost 4 bases. CDR3 size: 17 residues. Per the germline V gene, CDR1 is LGHNA and CDR2 is YSLEER. DNA for the CDR3: TGCGCCAGCAGCCAAGTAGGCGGGGGGGCCGTCGCAGATACGCAGTATTTT. Translated, it gives CASSQVGGGAVADTQYF.

This clonotype was seen a handful of times. The chain carries TRBV2 and TRBJ2-1, with D maybe TRBD1 (5 bases). Germline V gene sequence: CDR1 SNHLY, CDR2 FYNNEI. V lost 9 bases and J lost 10, with 10 bases in between. This CDR3 is 10 amino acids long. The CDR3 loop reads CAREPGEQFF. The DNA of the CDR3 is TGTGCCAGAGAACCAGGGGAGCAGTTCTTC.

The CDR3 spells CSARTANYGYTF. In DNA, the CDR3 is TGCAGTGCACGGACAGCTAACTATGGCTACACCTTC. This chain uses TRBV20-1 with TRBJ1-2; weak D call: TRBD1 (6 bases). This CDR3 is built from 12 residues. V shed 6 bases and J shed 0 bases, with 8 bases lying between them. The germline gives CDR1 DFQATT, CDR2 SNEGSKA (reference sequence).

A few counts support this clonotype. The CDR3: CASRGQGDNQPQHF. The CDR3 nucleotides are TGTGCCAGCAGGGGACAGGGGGACAATCAGCCCCAGCATTTT. V gene TRBV12-3 or TRBV12-4 combines with J gene TRBJ1-5; 11 bases are a match to TRBD1. Germline trimming cut 6 bases from V and 3 bases from J; bases unmatched to any gene: 1. The CDR3 loop spans 14 amino acids.

This clonotype was observed many times. The chain employs TRBV5-5 and TRBJ1-6; no firm D call. The CDR3 extends over 15 amino acids. The germline CDR1 and CDR2 sequences are SGHKS and YYEKEE (reference sequence). V was clipped by 0 bases and J by 5 bases, with 9 bases between them. The CDR3 spells CASSLEGIHNSPLHF. In DNA, the CDR3 is TGTGCCAGCAGCTTGGAAGGGATCCATAATTCACCCCTCCACTTT.